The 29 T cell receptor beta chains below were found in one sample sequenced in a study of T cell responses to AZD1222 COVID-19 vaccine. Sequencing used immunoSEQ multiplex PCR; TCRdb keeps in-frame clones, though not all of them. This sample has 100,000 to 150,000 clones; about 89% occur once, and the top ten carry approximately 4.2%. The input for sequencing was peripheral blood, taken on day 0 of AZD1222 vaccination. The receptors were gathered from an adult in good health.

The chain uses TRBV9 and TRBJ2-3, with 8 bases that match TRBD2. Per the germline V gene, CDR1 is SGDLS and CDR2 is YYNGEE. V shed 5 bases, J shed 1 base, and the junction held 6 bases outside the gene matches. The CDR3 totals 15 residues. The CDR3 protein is CASSPAGGRTDTQYF. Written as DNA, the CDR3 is TGTGCCAGCAGTCCGGCGGGGGGCCGCACAGATACGCAGTATTTT.

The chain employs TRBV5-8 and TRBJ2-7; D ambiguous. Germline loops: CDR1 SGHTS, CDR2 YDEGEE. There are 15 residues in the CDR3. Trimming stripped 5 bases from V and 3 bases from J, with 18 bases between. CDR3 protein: CASSFARGSYYEQYF. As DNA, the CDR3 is TGTGCCAGCAGTTTCGCGCGAGGATCATACTACGAGCAGTACTTC.

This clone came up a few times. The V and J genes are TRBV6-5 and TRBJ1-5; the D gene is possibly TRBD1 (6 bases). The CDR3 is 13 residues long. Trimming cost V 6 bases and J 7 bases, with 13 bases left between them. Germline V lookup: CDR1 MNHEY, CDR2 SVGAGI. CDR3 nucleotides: TGTGCCAGCAGCTACAGGGTTTTACAGCCCCAGCATTTT. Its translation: CASSYRVLQPQHF.

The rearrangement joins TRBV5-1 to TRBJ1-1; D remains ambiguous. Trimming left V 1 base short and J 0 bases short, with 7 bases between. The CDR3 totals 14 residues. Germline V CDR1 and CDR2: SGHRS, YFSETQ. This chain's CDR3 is CASSLYRVNTEAFF. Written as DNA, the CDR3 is TGCGCCAGCAGCTTGTATAGGGTGAACACTGAAGCTTTCTTT. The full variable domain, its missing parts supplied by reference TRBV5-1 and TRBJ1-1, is KAGVTQTPRYLIKTRGQQVTLSCSPISGHRSVSWYQQTPGQGLQFLFEYFSETQRNKGNFPGRFSGRQFSNSRSEMNVSTLELGDSALYLCASSLYRVNTEAFFGQGTRLTVV.

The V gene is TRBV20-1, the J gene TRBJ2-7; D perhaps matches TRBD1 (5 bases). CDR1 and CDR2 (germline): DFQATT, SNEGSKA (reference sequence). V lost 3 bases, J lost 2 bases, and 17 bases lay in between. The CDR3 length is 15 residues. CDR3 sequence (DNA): TGCAGTGCTAGTAAGGAGCAGGGTTTCACCTACGAGCAGTACTTC. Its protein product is CSASKEQGFTYEQYF.

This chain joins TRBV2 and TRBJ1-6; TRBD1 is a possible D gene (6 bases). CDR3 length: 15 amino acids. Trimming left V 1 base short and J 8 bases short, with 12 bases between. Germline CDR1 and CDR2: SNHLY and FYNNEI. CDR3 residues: CASSEEDSADSPLHF. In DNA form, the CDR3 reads TGTGCCAGCAGTGAAGAGGACAGCGCTGATTCACCCCTCCACTTT.

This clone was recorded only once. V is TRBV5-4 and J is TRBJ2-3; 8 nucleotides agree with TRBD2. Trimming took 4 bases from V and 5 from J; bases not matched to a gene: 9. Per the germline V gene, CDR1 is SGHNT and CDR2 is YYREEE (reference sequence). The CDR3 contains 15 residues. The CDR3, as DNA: TGTGCCAGCAGCCCTATCAGCGGGGGAGGAGATACGCAGTATTTT. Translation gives CASSPISGGGDTQYF.

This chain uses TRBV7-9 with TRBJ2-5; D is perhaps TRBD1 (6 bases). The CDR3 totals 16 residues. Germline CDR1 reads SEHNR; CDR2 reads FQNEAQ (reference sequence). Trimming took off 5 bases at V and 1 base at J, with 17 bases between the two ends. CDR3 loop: CASSLRSTGAQETQYF. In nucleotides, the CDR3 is TGTGCCAGCAGCCTGCGATCGACAGGCGCCCAAGAGACCCAGTACTTC.

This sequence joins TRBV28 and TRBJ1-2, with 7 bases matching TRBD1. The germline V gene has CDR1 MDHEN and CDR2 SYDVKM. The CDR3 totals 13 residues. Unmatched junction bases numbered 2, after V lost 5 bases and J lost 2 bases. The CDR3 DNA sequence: TGTGCCAGCAGTCAGGGACAGAACTATGGCTACACCTTC. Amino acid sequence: CASSQGQNYGYTF.

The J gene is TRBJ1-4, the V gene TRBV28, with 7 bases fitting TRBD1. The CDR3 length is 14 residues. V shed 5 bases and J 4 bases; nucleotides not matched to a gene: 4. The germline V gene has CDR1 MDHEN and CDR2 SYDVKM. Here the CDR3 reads CASSQTGHNEKLFF. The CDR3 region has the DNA TGTGCCAGCAGTCAGACAGGGCATAATGAAAAACTGTTTTTT.

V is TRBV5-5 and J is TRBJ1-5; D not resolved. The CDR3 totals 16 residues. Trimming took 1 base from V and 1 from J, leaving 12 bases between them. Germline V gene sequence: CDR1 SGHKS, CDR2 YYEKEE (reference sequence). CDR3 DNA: TGTGCCAGCAGCTTGACTGGAACGGTAAGCAATCAGCCCCAGCATTTT. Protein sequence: CASSLTGTVSNQPQHF.

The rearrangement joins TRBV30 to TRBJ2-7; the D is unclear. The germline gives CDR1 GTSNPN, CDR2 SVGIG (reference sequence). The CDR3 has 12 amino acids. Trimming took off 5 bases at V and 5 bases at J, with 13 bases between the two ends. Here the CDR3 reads CAWGALSDEQYF. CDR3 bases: TGTGCCTGGGGCGCGCTATCCGACGAGCAGTACTTC. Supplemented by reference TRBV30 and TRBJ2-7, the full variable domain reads SQTIHQWPATLVQPVGSPLSLECTVEGTSNPNLYWYRQAAGRGLQLLFYSVGIGQISSEVPQNLSASRPQDRQFILSSKKLLLSDSGFYLCAWGALSDEQYFGPGTRLTVT.

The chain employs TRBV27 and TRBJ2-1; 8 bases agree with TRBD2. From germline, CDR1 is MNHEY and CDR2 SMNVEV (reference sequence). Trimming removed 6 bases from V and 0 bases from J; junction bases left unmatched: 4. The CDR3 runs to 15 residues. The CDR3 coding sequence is TGTGCCAGCAGCCTCGGGGGGGCCTCCTACAATGAGCAGTTCTTC. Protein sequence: CASSLGGASYNEQFF.

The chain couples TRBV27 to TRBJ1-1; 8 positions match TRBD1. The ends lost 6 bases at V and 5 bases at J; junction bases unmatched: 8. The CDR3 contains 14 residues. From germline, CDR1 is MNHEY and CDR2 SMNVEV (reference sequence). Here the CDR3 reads CASSLGQGWTEAFF. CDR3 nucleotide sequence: TGTGCCAGCAGCTTAGGACAGGGATGGACTGAAGCTTTCTTT.

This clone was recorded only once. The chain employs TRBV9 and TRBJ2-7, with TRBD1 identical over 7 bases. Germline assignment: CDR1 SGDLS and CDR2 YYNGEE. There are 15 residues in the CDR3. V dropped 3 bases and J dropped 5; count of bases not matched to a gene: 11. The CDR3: CASSDGDRLWDEQYF. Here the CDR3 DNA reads TGTGCCAGCAGCGACGGGGACAGATTGTGGGACGAGCAGTACTTC. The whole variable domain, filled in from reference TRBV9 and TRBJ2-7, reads DSGVTQTPKHLITATGQRVTLRCSPRSGDLSVYWYQQSLDQGLQFLIQYYNGEERAKGNILERFSAQQFPDLHSELNLSSLELGDSALYFCASSDGDRLWDEQYFGPGTRLTVT.

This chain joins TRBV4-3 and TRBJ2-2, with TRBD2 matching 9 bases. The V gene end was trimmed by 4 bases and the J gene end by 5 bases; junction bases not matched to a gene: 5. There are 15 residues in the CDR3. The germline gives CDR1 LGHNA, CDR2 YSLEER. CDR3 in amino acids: CASSLLAGGTGELFF. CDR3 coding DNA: TGCGCCAGCAGCCTGCTGGCGGGGGGGACCGGGGAGCTGTTTTTT.

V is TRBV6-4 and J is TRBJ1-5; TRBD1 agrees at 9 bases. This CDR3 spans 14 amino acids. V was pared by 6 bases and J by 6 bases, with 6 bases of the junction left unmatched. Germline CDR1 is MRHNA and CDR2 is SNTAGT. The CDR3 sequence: CASSGQGTFQPQHF. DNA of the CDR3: TGTGCCAGCAGCGGACAGGGGACGTTTCAGCCCCAGCATTTT.

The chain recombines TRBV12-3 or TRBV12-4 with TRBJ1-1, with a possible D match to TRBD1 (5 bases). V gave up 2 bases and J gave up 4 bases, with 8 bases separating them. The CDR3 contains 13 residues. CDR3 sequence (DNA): TGTGCCAGCAGTTTATCGGGGGGCACTGAAGCTTTCTTT. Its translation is CASSLSGGTEAFF.

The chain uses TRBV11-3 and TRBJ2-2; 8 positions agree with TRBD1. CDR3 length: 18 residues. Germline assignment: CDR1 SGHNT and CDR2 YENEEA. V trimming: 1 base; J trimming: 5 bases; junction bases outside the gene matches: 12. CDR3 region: CASSLGTWGQEITGELFF. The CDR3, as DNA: TGTGCCAGCAGCTTAGGGACATGGGGACAGGAAATTACCGGGGAGCTGTTTTTT.

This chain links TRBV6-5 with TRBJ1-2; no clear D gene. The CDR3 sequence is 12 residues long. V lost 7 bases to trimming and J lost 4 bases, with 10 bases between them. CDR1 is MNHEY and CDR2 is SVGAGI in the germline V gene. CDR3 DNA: TGTGCCAGCACCCCCGACCTCTATGGCTACACCTTC. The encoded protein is CASTPDLYGYTF.

CDR3 nucleotides: TGTGCCAGCAGACAGGCCTACGAGCAGTACTTC. This sequence encodes CASRQAYEQYF. The chain is built from TRBV2 and TRBJ2-7; a weak D match, TRBD1 (5 bases). Germline V lookup: CDR1 SNHLY, CDR2 FYNNEI. V lost 6 bases, J lost 2 bases, and 5 bases lay in between. This CDR3 has 11 residues.

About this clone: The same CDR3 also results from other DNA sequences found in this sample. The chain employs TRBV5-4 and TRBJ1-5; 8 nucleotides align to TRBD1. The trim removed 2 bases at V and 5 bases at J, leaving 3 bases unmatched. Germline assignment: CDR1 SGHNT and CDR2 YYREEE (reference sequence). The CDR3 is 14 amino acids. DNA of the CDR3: TGTGCCAGCAGCTTACAGGGGGTAGATCAGCCCCAGCATTTT. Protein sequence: CASSLQGVDQPQHF.

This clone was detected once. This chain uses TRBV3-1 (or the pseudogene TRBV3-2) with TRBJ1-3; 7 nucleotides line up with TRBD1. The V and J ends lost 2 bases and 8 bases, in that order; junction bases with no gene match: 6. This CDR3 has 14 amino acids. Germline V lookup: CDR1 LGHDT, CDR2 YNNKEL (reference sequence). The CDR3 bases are TGTGCCAGCAGCCAAACGCCCAGGGGGGACACCATATATTTT. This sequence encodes CASSQTPRGDTIYF.

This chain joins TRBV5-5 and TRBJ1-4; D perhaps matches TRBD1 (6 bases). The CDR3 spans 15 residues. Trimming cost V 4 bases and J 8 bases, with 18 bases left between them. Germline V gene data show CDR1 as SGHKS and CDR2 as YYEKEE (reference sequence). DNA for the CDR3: TGTGCCAGCAGCGCCCCGGGGGCGACCGGGGAAAAACTGTTTTTT. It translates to CASSAPGATGEKLFF.

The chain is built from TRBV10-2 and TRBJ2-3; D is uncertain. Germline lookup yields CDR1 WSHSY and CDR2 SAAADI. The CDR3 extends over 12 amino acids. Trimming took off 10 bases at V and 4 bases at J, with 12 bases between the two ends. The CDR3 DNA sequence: TGCGCCACCCGGTCGATGTCAGATACGCAGTATTTT. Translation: CATRSMSDTQYF.

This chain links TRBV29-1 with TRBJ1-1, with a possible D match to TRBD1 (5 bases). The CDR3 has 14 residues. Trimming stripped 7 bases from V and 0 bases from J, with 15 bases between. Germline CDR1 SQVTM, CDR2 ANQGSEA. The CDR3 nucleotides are TGCAGCGCAGTGGGGGGGACCATGAACACTGAAGCTTTCTTT. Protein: CSAVGGTMNTEAFF. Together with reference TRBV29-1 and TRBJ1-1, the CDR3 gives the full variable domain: SAVISQKPSRDICQRGTSLTIQCQVDSQVTMMFWYRQQPGQSLTLIATANQGSEATYESGFVIDKFPISRPNLTFSTLTVSNMSPEDSSIYLCSAVGGTMNTEAFFGQGTRLTVV.

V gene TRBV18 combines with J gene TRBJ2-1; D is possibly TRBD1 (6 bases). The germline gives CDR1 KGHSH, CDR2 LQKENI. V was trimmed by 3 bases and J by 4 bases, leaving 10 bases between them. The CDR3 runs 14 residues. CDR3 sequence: CASSPRQGYNEQFF. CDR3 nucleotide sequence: TGTGCCAGCTCACCTCGTCAGGGGTACAATGAGCAGTTCTTC.

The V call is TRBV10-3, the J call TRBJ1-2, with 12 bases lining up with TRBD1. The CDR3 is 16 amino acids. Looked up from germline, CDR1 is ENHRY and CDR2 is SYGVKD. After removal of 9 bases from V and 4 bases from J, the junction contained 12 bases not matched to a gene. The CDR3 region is CAITGTGGILTYGYTF. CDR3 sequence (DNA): TGTGCCATTACCGGGACAGGGGGCATCCTTACCTATGGCTACACCTTC.

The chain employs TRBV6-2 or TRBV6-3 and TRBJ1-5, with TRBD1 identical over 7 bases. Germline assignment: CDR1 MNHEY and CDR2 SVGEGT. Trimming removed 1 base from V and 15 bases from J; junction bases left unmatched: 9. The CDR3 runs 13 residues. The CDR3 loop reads CASSYYPSGDRHF. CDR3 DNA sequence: TGTGCCAGCAGTTACTACCCCTCAGGGGACAGGCATTTT.